A single T cell receptor beta chain is shown here with its context. Clones were read by immunoSEQ multiplex PCR, and TCRdb kept only the in-frame ones, dropping some. The sample carries 400,000 to 600,000 clones, over 60% recorded once. The sample originates from a study of shared clonotypes between healthy human individuals. V dropped 7 bases and J dropped 2 bases, with 12 bases sitting between them. Germline CDR1 reads MNHEY; CDR2 reads SVGAGI. The CDR3 length is 13 residues. The sequenced sample was PBMCs. This chain joins TRBV6-5 and TRBJ2-7; tentatively, D is TRBD2 (6 bases). This sequence was found in a woman aged 40 to 50 in good health. Some clones in this sample may be carry-over from other donors' samples. CDR3 nucleotide sequence: TGTGCCAGCACCAAGGGAGGCCCCTACGAGCAGTACTTC. Its protein is CASTKGGPYEQYF.